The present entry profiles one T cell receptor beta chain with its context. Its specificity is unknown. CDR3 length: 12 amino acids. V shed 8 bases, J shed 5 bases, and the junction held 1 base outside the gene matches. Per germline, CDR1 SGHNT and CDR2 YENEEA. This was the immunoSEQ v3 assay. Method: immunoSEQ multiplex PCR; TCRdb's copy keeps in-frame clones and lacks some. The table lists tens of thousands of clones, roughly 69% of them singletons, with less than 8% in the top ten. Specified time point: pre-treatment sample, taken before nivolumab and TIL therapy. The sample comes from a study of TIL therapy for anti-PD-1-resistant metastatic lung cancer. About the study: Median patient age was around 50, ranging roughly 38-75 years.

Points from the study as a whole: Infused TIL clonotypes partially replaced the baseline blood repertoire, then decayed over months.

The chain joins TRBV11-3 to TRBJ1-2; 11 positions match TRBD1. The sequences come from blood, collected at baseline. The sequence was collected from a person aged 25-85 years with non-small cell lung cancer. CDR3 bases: TGTGCCAGCGGACAGGGGGCGTATGGCTACACCTTC. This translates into CASGQGAYGYTF.